This paragraph reports one TCR beta chain. Clones were sequenced by immunoSEQ multiplex PCR, and TCRdb holds only the in-frame ones, with some missing. The data show roughly 430,000 clones, 88% seen once. This sample is drawn from a study of blood T cell repertoires in COVID-19. This CDR3 comprises 14 residues. Trimming took 0 bases from V and 9 from J, leaving 13 bases between them. The germline V gene encodes CDR1 SGHDT and CDR2 YYEEEE. The source of this sequence is a woman in her 40s with acute COVID-19. V gene TRBV5-6 combines with J gene TRBJ2-1; the D gene is possibly TRBD1 (6 bases). Sequencing used PBMCs or T cells enriched from blood (not recorded which). This chain's CDR3 is CASSLGLQGGEQFF. CDR3 DNA: TGTGCCAGCAGCTTGGGGCTACAGGGCGGTGAGCAGTTCTTC. Full variable domain (rest looked up from reference TRBV5-6 and TRBJ2-1): DAGVTQSPTHLIKTRGQQVTLRCSPKSGHDTVSWYQQALGQGPQFIFQYYEEEERQRGNFPDRFSGHQFPNYSSELNVNALLLGDSALYLCASSLGLQGGEQFFGPGTRLTVL.